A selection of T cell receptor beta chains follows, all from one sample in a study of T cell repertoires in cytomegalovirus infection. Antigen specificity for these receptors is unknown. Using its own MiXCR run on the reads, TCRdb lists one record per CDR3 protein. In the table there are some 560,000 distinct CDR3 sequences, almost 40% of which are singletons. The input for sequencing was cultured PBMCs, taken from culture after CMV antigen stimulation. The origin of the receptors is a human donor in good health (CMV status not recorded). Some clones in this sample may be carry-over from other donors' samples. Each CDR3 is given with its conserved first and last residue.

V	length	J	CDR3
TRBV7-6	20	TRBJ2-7	CASSLRGPGLAGEEAYEQYF
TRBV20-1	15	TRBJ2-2	CSAREGAANTGELFF
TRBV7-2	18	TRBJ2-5	CASSLVIGRGGRSGTQYF
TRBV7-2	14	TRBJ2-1	CASSFLGSYNEQFF
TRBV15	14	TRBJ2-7	CATSMGQGFYEQYF
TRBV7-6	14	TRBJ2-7	CASSLVGTANEQYF
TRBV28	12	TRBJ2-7	CASQERGYEQYF
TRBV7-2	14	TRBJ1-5	CASSFIRGDQPQHF
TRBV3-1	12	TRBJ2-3	CASSQEPDTQYF
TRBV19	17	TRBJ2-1	CASSIDRAGGPWEEQFF
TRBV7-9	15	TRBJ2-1	CASTTERDGYNEQFF
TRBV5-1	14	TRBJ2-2	CASSLAEPTGELFF
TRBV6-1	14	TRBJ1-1	CASRFEMTGTEAFF
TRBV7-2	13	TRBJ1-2	CASSRRTLYGYTF
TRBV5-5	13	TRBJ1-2	CASRPQRGYGYTF
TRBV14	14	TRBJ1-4	CASSGRSAGEKLFF
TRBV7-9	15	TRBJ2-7	CASSATGASPYEQYF
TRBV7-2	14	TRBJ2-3	CASSLVGPTDTQYF
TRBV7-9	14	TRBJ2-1	CASSLGPRLNEQFF
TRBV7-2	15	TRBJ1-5	CASSLFGTENQPQHF
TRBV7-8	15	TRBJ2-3	CASSLGSGRTDTQYF
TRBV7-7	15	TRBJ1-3	CASSPTVNSGNTIYF
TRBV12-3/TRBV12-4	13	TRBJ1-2	CASSPPAEVGYTF
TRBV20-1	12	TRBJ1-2	CSAPDSNYGYTF
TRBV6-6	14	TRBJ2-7	CASRGGLAVWEQYF
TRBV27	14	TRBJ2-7	CASISGTRRYEQYF
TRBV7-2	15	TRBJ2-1	CASSLWLAGTNEQFF
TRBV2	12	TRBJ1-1	CASSEGMAEAFF
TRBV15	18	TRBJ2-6	CATSRGRQGYSGANVLTF
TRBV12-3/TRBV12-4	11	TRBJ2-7	CASGIRQEQYF
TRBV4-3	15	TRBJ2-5	CASSQSGSAVETQYF
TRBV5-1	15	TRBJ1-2	CASSPGAGMDYGYTF
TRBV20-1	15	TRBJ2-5	CSARDAAESQETQYF
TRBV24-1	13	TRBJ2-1	CATSDFMENEQFF
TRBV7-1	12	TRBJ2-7	CASSSGDRDRVF
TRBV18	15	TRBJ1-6	CASSPGRGRNSPLHF
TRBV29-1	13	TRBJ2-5	CSVEGGAGETQYF
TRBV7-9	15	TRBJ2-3	CASRQKWGGTDTQYF
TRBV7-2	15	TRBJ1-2	CASSLSRDLSRGYTF
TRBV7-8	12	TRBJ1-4	CASSLVYEKLFF